This TCR beta chain was sequenced during a study of Ad26.COV2.S vaccination and SARS-CoV-2 variants. Study results and limitations: Vaccine recipients surpassed placebo recipients in spike-specific TCR breadth. Possible underestimation of total T cell responses by the TCR breadth and depth analyses was noted. Vaccine recipients and placebo recipients showed similar non-spike TCR breadth.

Generated by immunoSEQ multiplex PCR, the TCRdb table keeps only in-frame clones and is missing some. The repertoire holds approximately 340,000 clones, with 92% as singletons. V lost 6 bases and J lost 3, with 12 bases in between. This CDR3 is 13 amino acids long. CDR1 and CDR2 (germline): MNHEY, SVGEGT. As for this clone: Its antigen is unknown.

This receptor was taken from a human donor who had recovered from COVID-19. The V gene is TRBV6-2 or TRBV6-3, the J gene TRBJ2-7; weak D call: TRBD1 (6 bases). The sequencing used peripheral blood, collected after recovery from COVID-19. CDR3 in amino acids: CASSHGQNYEQYF. DNA for the CDR3: TGTGCCAGCAGCCACGGACAGAACTACGAGCAGTACTTC.